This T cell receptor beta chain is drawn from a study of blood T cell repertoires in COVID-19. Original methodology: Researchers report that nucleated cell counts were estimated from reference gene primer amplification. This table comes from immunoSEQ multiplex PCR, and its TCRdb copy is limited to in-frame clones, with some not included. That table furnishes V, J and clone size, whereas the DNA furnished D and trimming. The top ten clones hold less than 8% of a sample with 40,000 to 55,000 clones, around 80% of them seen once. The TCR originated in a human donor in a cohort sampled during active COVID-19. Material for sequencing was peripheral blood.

CDR3 in amino acids: CASSVQGRNEQFF. The CDR3 nucleotides read TGTGCCAGCAGCGTACAGGGGCGGAATGAGCAGTTCTTC. The chain employs TRBV2 and TRBJ2-1; TRBD1 matches at 7 bases. Germline loops: CDR1 SNHLY, CDR2 FYNNEI. The CDR3 covers 13 residues. The J segment lost 7 bases and the V segment lost 6 bases, leaving 6 bases of the junction unmatched.